This T cell receptor (beta chain) was identified in a study of breast tumors, draining lymph nodes, adjacent tissues. The table lists this clonotype with many counts. Its cognate antigen is unknown. CDR3 length: 14 amino acids. Trimming pared 6 bases from V and 1 base from J, leaving 12 bases between. Germline CDR1 SNHLY, CDR2 FYNNEI. MiXCR, applied by TCRdb to the multiplex PCR reads, yields one record per CDR3 protein. The data hold 270,000 or so distinct CDR3 sequences, with over 25% observed a single time. Whole-study results and caveats: Luminal-like breast cancer showed significantly higher tumor–nontumor repertoire similarity than basal-like.

Breast cancer patients provided tissue from their axillary draining lymph nodes. J is TRBJ1-2 and V is TRBV2; D is uncertain. The receptor was derived from a female donor with breast cancer. Some clones in this sample may be carry-over from other donors' samples. Sequenced: axillary lymph node tissue. Here the CDR3 reads CASRARGFNYGYTF. The CDR3, as DNA: TGTGCCAGCAGGGCCCGGGGTTTTAACTATGGCTACACCTTC.